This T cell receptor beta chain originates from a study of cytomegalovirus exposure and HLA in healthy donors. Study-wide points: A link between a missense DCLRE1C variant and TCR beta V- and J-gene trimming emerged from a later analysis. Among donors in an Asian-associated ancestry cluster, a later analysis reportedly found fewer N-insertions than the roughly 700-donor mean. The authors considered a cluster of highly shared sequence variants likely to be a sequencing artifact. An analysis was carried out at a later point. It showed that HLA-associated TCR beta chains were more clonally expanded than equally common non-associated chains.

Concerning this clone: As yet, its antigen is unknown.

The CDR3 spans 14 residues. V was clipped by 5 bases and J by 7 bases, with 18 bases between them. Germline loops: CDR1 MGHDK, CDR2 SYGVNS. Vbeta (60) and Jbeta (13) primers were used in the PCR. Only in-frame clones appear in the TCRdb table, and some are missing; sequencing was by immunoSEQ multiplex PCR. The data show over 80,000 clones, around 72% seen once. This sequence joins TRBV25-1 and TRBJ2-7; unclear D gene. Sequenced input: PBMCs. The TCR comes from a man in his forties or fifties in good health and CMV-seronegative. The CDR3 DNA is TGTGCCAGCAGTCATAGGAGAGAGGCGCGGGAGCAGTACTTC. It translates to CASSHRREAREQYF.